This is a list of T cell receptor beta chains from one sample in a study of T cells after yellow fever vaccination. TCRdb independently ran MiXCR on the 5' RACE reads; one entry per CDR3 protein. Counted here are hundreds of thousands of distinct CDR3 sequences, approximately 15% occurring once; the ten biggest clones make up over 12%. The sequencing here drew on PBMCs, taken on the day of the yellow fever booster vaccination. The source of these receptors is a man younger than 40 who received the YFV17D yellow fever vaccine. CDR3s leave out the opening cysteine and the closing phenylalanine or tryptophan.

11,TRBV29-1,SARLAGAGELF
14,TRBV10-3,AIRRTSGSFTNEQF
12,TRBV12-3/TRBV12-4,ASSKGQGSYEQY
13,TRBV7-2,ASSLFSGRVSEQY
15,TRBV6-1,ASSLTNPSNSAGELF
11,TRBV27,ASSLSGDGELF
11,TRBV12-3/TRBV12-4,ASRASGSYGYT
13,TRBV5-4,ASSLGSIGTDTQY
14,TRBV7-9,ASSSSSKVSNQPQH
12,TRBV19,ATGMGGIGDTQY
12,TRBV2,ASSEVGGDSPLH
10,TRBV7-2,ASSPDRGEQY
16,TRBV14,ASKRDRGLHRMNTEAF
17,TRBV7-2,ASSLALLAGAGIGETQY
10,TRBV7-2,ASSSILGTQY
12,TRBV20-1,SARRHTTNEKLF
12,TRBV28,ASSLARDVETQY
14,TRBV6-2/TRBV6-3,ASSYSCGSSYNEQF
12,TRBV20-1,SAPGTGRSYEQY
12,TRBV20-1,RAVRDRGIYEQY
13,TRBV7-9,ASSLRQGVNTEAF
12,TRBV18,ASSSNREGTEAF
15,TRBV23-1,ASSQSIGGLAKNIQY
12,TRBV20-1,SAEDNSSTDTQY
13,TRBV28,ASSSTGGGWEKLF
13,TRBV4-2,ASSQEAGAGQPQH
12,TRBV10-3,AIRDNSPNQPQH
12,TRBV6-1,ASRDAGGLGGYT
11,TRBV29-1,SVGERANEKLF
12,TRBV5-1,ASSLAPVGTEAF
12,TRBV20-1,SARDEREWYEQY
13,TRBV2,ASSRLAANTGELF
13,TRBV5-1,ASSLVGQAGETQY
14,TRBV7-6,ASSLVGGLAEETQY
14,TRBV5-1,ASSLGESPRYNEQF
11,TRBV20-1,SARGRSIETQY
11,TRBV5-1,ASSFEDTETQY
12,TRBV7-2,ASSSQLAGETQY
13,TRBV7-9,ASSFGSVSGNTIY
13,TRBV28,ASSQRLAGYNEQF
13,TRBV14,ASSQASARNTEAF
14,TRBV5-1,ASSRTGTYSYNEQF
11,TRBV7-2,ASSQWADGEQY